These 28 T cell receptor beta chains came from one sample sequenced in a study of T cells after somatic rescue of genetic block. Sequenced by immunoSEQ multiplex PCR; TCRdb stores in-frame clones only, minus some. Here the sample spans fewer than 15,000 clones, roughly 70% being singletons. The sequencing input was peripheral blood mononuclear cells (PBMCs). These receptors originate from a boy aged 5-17 years.

The chain combines TRBV27 with TRBJ2-6; no clear D gene. The CDR3 is 18 residues long. Germline V lookup: CDR1 MNHEY, CDR2 SMNVEV (reference sequence). The V and J ends lost 5 bases and 5 bases respectively, with 22 bases between them. The CDR3 DNA is TGTGCCAGCAGTCCTGATAGCTGGCTACAAAGTCGGGCCAACGTCCTGACTTTC. As protein: CASSPDSWLQSRANVLTF.

The chain couples TRBV11-2 to TRBJ2-4; no reliable D call. Per the germline V gene, CDR1 is SGHAT and CDR2 is FQNNGV. V lost 3 bases and J 0 bases, leaving 15 bases between the germline ends. The CDR3 covers 17 residues. CDR3 sequence (DNA): TGTGCCAGCAGCTTGGGCGAAAAGGGCTTAGCCAAAAACATTCAGTACTTC. Translated, it gives CASSLGEKGLAKNIQYF.

The chain links TRBV6-1 to TRBJ2-2, with D unresolved. V was cut by 6 bases and J by 7 bases, with 18 bases left in between. CDR3 length: 15 residues. Per germline, CDR1 MNHNS and CDR2 SASEGT. The CDR3 is CASSDRLGRIGELFF. CDR3 in DNA: TGTGCCAGCAGCGACCGGTTAGGTCGGATCGGGGAGCTGTTTTTT.

The V and J genes are TRBV4-1 and TRBJ1-2; 9 bases match TRBD1. Germline CDR1 MGHRA, CDR2 YSYEKL. The CDR3 length is 15 residues. The V segment lost 0 bases and the J segment 4 bases; nucleotides outside the gene matches: 3. CDR3 residues: CASSQDPGQGYGYTF. The DNA for the CDR3 is TGCGCCAGCAGCCAAGATCCGGGACAGGGCTATGGCTACACCTTC.

The CDR3 DNA reads as TGTGCCTGGAGTGTACTGGAAGATACGCAGTATTTT. It encodes CAWSVLEDTQYF. This chain connects TRBV30 to TRBJ2-3, with unresolved D. Germline lookup yields CDR1 GTSNPN and CDR2 SVGIG (reference sequence). This CDR3 has 12 residues. Trimming took off 0 bases at V and 5 bases at J, with 6 bases between the two ends.

The chain is built from TRBV28 and TRBJ2-5; perhaps TRBD1 as D (7 bases). The end of the DNA fits TRBJ2-7 better, so the J call may be wrong. CDR1 is MDHEN, CDR2 SYDVKM, per germline. The CDR3 runs to 12 residues. The CDR3 DNA is TGTGCCAGCTTACAGGGGACTTACGAGCAGTACTTC. As protein: CASLQGTYEQYF.

This clone was detected once. V gene TRBV6-6 combines with J gene TRBJ1-1, with D possibly TRBD1 on 6 matching bases. V shed 11 bases and J shed 0 bases, with 13 bases lying between them. The CDR3 has 13 amino acids. Germline CDR1 and CDR2: MNHNY and SVGAGI (reference sequence). CDR3 protein: CASERGLNTEAFF. As DNA, the CDR3 is TGTGCCTCAGAGAGGGGGTTGAACACTGAAGCTTTCTTT.

In its sample, this clone was seen once. This chain connects TRBV18 to TRBJ1-2; a possible D gene is TRBD1 (6 bases). The germline V gene has CDR1 KGHSH and CDR2 LQKENI. The CDR3 runs to 18 residues. The V gene lost 0 bases and the J gene lost 0 bases, with 17 bases spanning the gap. The CDR3 DNA reads as TGTGCCAGCTCACCACCCGGAGGGGGAGGGCGATCTAACTATGGCTACACCTTC. It encodes CASSPPGGGGRSNYGYTF.

The chain is built from TRBV4-1 and TRBJ1-4; D unresolved. This CDR3 is built from 15 residues. V dropped 3 bases and J dropped 3 bases, with 11 bases sitting between them. The germline CDR1 and CDR2 sequences are MGHRA and YSYEKL. In nucleotides, the CDR3 is TGCGCCAGCAGCCACCCGACGTTTGCTAATGAAAAACTGTTTTTT. It is translated as CASSHPTFANEKLFF.

V is TRBV6-1 and J is TRBJ2-3; D gene uncertain. The CDR3 runs 14 residues. Germline V CDR1 and CDR2: MNHNS, SASEGT. V was clipped by 7 bases and J by 4 bases, with 15 bases between them. DNA of the CDR3: TGTGCCAGCATGGCTAGGCTCACCCCAGATACGCAGTATTTT. Its translation is CASMARLTPDTQYF.

The chain uses TRBV19 and TRBJ1-1; maybe TRBD1 (5 bases). The CDR3 is 17 amino acids. Trimming left V 2 bases short and J 0 bases short, with 16 bases between. Germline V gene lookup returns CDR1 LNHDA and CDR2 SQIVND (reference sequence). The CDR3 DNA follows: TGTGCCAGTAGTATAATCAGGGCGCAGAAGATGAACACTGAAGCTTTCTTT. As protein: CASSIIRAQKMNTEAFF.

J is TRBJ1-4 and V is TRBV30, with 10 bases fitting TRBD1. The CDR3 covers 16 residues. Germline CDR1 is GTSNPN and CDR2 is SVGIG (reference sequence). Written as DNA, the CDR3 is TGTGCGAGGGGAGGGGACAGGGGAGGCACTAATGAAAAACTGTTTTTT. This sequence encodes CARGGDRGGTNEKLFF.

This chain joins TRBV5-1 and TRBJ2-5, with 10 bases lining up with TRBD1. The trim removed 4 bases at V and 4 bases at J, leaving 7 bases unmatched. Per the germline V gene, CDR1 is SGHRS and CDR2 is YFSETQ. The CDR3 covers 15 residues. The CDR3 coding sequence is TGCGCCAGCAGCACCCAGACAGGGGGCGGAGAGACCCAGTACTTC. As protein: CASSTQTGGGETQYF.

CDR3 sequence (DNA): TGTGCCTGGAGTGTTACAGGGATTAATGAAAAACTGTTTTTT. Amino acid sequence: CAWSVTGINEKLFF. J is TRBJ1-4 and V is TRBV30; D is perhaps TRBD1 (6 bases). The CDR3 runs to 14 residues. Trimming cost V 0 bases and J 4 bases, with 9 bases left between them. CDR1 is GTSNPN and CDR2 is SVGIG in the germline V gene (reference sequence).

Sample share makes this clone medium-sized. The chain recombines TRBV7-9 with TRBJ2-1; TRBD1 matches 10 bases. The CDR3 is made up of 16 amino acids. CDR1 is SEHNR and CDR2 is FQNEAQ in the germline V gene (reference sequence). Germline trimming cut 1 base from V and 8 bases from J; bases unmatched to any gene: 8. The CDR3 bases are TGTGCCAGCAGCTTAGTTAGTGGGGACAGGGGAGATGAGCAGTTCTTC. It encodes CASSLVSGDRGDEQFF.

The chain uses TRBV5-1 and TRBJ2-7; 16 positions agree with TRBD2. The CDR3 totals 17 residues. V lost 3 bases and J lost 5; bases outside the gene matches: 8. Looked up from germline, CDR1 is SGHRS and CDR2 is YFSETQ. The CDR3 sequence: CASSSGTSGRGNNEQYF. The CDR3 coding sequence is TGCGCCAGCAGCTCCGGGACTAGCGGGAGGGGGAATAACGAGCAGTACTTC. Based on the CDR3 plus reference TRBV5-1 and TRBJ2-7, the full variable domain is KAGVTQTPRYLIKTRGQQVTLSCSPISGHRSVSWYQQTPGQGLQFLFEYFSETQRNKGNFPGRFSGRQFSNSRSEMNVSTLELGDSALYLCASSSGTSGRGNNEQYFGPGTRLTVT.

This clone appeared once. This chain joins TRBV6-5 and TRBJ1-6; D is unclear. The CDR3 consists of 13 residues. CDR1 is MNHEY, CDR2 SVGAGI, per germline. Trimming pared 0 bases from V and 10 bases from J, leaving 7 bases between. The CDR3: CASSYSLDSPLHF. CDR3 in DNA: TGTGCCAGCAGTTACTCGCTGGACTCACCCCTCCACTTT.

By sample fraction, this clone is medium-sized. The V call is TRBV30, the J call TRBJ1-1; D is uncertain. The CDR3 covers 15 residues. V was pared by 2 bases and J by 1 base, with 14 bases between. Germline CDR1 is GTSNPN and CDR2 is SVGIG (reference sequence). CDR3 loop: CAWSIRGLRNTEAFF. Written as DNA, the CDR3 is TGTGCCTGGAGTATTAGAGGGTTAAGGAACACTGAAGCTTTCTTT.

The chain recombines TRBV2 with TRBJ2-2; TRBD2 agrees at 8 bases. Trimming cost V 9 bases and J 7 bases; bases outside gene matches: 7. The CDR3 sequence is 13 residues long. CDR1 and CDR2 (germline): SNHLY, FYNNEI. As DNA, the CDR3 is TGTGCCAGAAAGCGGGAGTTTGACGGGGAGCTGTTTTTT. Protein product: CARKREFDGELFF.

This chain uses TRBV2 with TRBJ1-1, with TRBD1 as a possible D gene (6 bases). The V and J ends lost 7 bases and 0 bases respectively, with 15 bases between them. Germline V gene lookup returns CDR1 SNHLY and CDR2 FYNNEI. The CDR3 has 15 residues. The CDR3 region has the DNA TGTGCCAGCATTACCCTGGGGGGCGTGAACACTGAAGCTTTCTTT. Its translation: CASITLGGVNTEAFF.

The chain's CDR3 is CAINTGTGGHEQYF. DNA of the CDR3: TGTGCCATCAATACCGGGACAGGGGGCCACGAGCAGTACTTC. J is TRBJ2-7 and V is TRBV10-3, with 12 bases aligning to TRBD1. Germline lookup yields CDR1 ENHRY and CDR2 SYGVKD. The CDR3 totals 14 residues. V gave up 7 bases and J gave up 5 bases; unmatched junction bases: 6.

This clone was seen a few times. The V and J genes are TRBV9 and TRBJ2-7; TRBD2 might be the D (6 bases). The CDR3 length is 15 residues. Germline CDR1 reads SGDLS; CDR2 reads YYNGEE. V gave up 0 bases and J gave up 5 bases, with 15 bases separating them. This CDR3 reads CASSVEGREENEQYF. The CDR3, as DNA: TGTGCCAGCAGCGTAGAAGGCAGGGAGGAGAACGAGCAGTACTTC.

The rearrangement joins TRBV19 to TRBJ2-7, with TRBD1 matching over 7 bases. This CDR3 has 13 amino acids. The germline gives CDR1 LNHDA, CDR2 SQIVND (reference sequence). V lost 6 bases and J lost 1; bases outside the gene matches: 3. The CDR3 here is CASRQGLSYEQYF. The CDR3 region has the DNA TGTGCCAGTAGACAGGGGCTATCCTACGAGCAGTACTTC.

The rearrangement joins TRBV25-1 to TRBJ2-3; maybe TRBD2 (6 bases). The CDR3 sequence is 15 residues long. Trimming pared 0 bases from V and 6 bases from J, leaving 13 bases between. The germline V gene has CDR1 MGHDK and CDR2 SYGVNS. CDR3 residues: CASSEYFGGLDTQYF. CDR3 nucleotide sequence: TGTGCCAGCAGTGAATATTTTGGGGGGTTGGATACGCAGTATTTT.

This clone is categorized as medium-sized. V is TRBV5-1 and J is TRBJ1-1; 7 bases are shared with TRBD1. The germline CDR1 and CDR2 sequences are SGHRS and YFSETQ. The CDR3 totals 15 residues. The ends lost 0 bases at V and 4 bases at J; junction bases unmatched: 6. The CDR3 DNA is TGCGCCAGCAGCTTGGGAGGGGGCATGAGCACTGAAGCTTTCTTT. It specifies CASSLGGGMSTEAFF.

This clone occurred a few times. The V gene is TRBV10-3, the J gene TRBJ1-2; 7 positions agree with TRBD1. The CDR3 runs to 14 residues. The V and J ends lost 5 bases and 5 bases, in that order; junction bases with no gene match: 8. Germline V gene sequence: CDR1 ENHRY, CDR2 SYGVKD. CDR3 nucleotides: TGTGCCATCAGTTCGACCCGGACAGGTTATGGCTACACCTTC. This sequence encodes CAISSTRTGYGYTF.

V and J are TRBV7-9 and TRBJ2-7, with unresolved D. CDR1 is SEHNR, CDR2 FQNEAQ, per germline (reference sequence). Trimming shortened V by 1 base and J by 4 bases, and 8 bases separated the two germline ends. This CDR3 spans 13 amino acids. Written as DNA, the CDR3 is TGTGCCAGCAGCTTAGAGACTTTTTACGAGCAGTACTTC. This sequence encodes CASSLETFYEQYF. The entire variable domain, with the rest obtained from reference TRBV7-9 and TRBJ2-7, is as follows: DTGVSQNPRHKITKRGQNVTFRCDPISEHNRLYWYRQTLGQGPEFLTYFQNEAQLEKSRLLSDRFSAERPKGSFSTLEIQRTEQGDSAMYLCASSLETFYEQYFGPGTRLTVT.

The chain is built from TRBV2 and TRBJ2-5; D is possibly TRBD2 (6 bases). V was cut by 0 bases and J by 1 base, with 9 bases left in between. The length of the CDR3 is 15 residues. Germline V gene lookup returns CDR1 SNHLY and CDR2 FYNNEI. The CDR3 region has the DNA TGTGCCAGCAGTGAAGCGCGGGGAGTCCAAGAGACCCAGTACTTC. Its translation is CASSEARGVQETQYF.